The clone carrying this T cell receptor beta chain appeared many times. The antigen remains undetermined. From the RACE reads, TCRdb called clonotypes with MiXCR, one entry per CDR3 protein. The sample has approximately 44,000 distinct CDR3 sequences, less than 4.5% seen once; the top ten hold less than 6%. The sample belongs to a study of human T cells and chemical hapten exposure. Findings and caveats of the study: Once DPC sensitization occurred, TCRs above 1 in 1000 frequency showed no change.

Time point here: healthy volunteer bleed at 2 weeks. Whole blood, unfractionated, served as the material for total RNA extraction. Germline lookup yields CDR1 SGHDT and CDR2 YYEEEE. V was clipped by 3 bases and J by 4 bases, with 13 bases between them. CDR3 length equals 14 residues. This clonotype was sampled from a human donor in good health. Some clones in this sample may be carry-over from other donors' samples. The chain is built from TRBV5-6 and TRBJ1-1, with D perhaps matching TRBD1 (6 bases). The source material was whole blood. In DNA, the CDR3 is TGTGCCAGCAGCTACGGCAGGGGCACCACTGAAGCTTTCTTT. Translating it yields CASSYGRGTTEAFF.